Below are 9 T cell receptor beta chains sequenced from a single sample in a study of metastatic and nonmetastatic thyroid tumors. Each patient came to thyroid surgery without any prior treatment (of any kind). With MiXCR, TCRdb reprocessed the PCR reads. The profile shows roughly 71,000 clones, about 17% of them singletons. The sample was blood. The receptors originated from a female donor with papillary thyroid cancer or a benign thyroid nodule (not recorded which). Some clones in this sample may be carry-over from other donors' samples.

Many counts were recorded for this clone. The chain couples TRBV12-3 or TRBV12-4 to TRBJ2-7; 7 bases fit TRBD1. The CDR3 has 16 amino acids. V trimming: 5 bases; J trimming: 1 base; junction bases outside the gene matches: 11. The CDR3 reads CASSIDRVEFSYEQYF. The CDR3 bases are TGTGCCAGCAGTATAGACAGGGTAGAATTTTCCTACGAGCAGTACTTC.

This clone appeared many times. This chain connects TRBV4-2 to TRBJ2-1, with D possibly matching TRBD2 (6 bases). Germline CDR1 LGHNA, CDR2 YNFKEQ. The CDR3 runs 17 residues. V was clipped by 4 bases and J by 0 bases, with 16 bases between them. CDR3 region: CASSPPPGLSSYNEQFF. CDR3 nucleotides: TGTGCCAGCAGCCCCCCCCCGGGACTCAGCTCCTACAATGAGCAGTTCTTC.

This clone has ten or more counts. This may arise from a read error, as a much more abundant clone is one base away. This sample includes further DNA sequences coding for the same CDR3. The J gene is TRBJ2-1, the V gene TRBV6-5; no definite D call. The CDR3 totals 13 residues. V was shortened by 2 bases and J by 13 bases, with 15 bases between the two germline ends. Germline values: CDR1 MNHEY, CDR2 SVGAGI. CDR3 coding DNA: TGTGCCAGCAGTTACGGAATAGGGCAGCTCCAGTTCTTC. This encodes CASSYGIGQLQFF.

V and J are TRBV9 and TRBJ2-1; D gene uncertain. Germline V gene lookup returns CDR1 SGDLS and CDR2 YYNGEE. There are 12 residues in the CDR3. Trimming stripped 2 bases from V and 4 bases from J, with 4 bases between. The CDR3 DNA sequence: TGTGCCAGCAGCGTGGGGTACAATGAGCAGTTCTTC. Protein sequence: CASSVGYNEQFF.

The sample holds many counts of this clone. The chain combines TRBV6-2 or TRBV6-3 with TRBJ2-1, with unresolved D. Trimming removed 4 bases from V and 4 bases from J, with 5 bases in between. The germline V gene encodes CDR1 MNHEY and CDR2 SVGEGT. The CDR3 is 12 residues long. The CDR3 here is CASSFDYNEQFF. The CDR3 coding sequence is TGTGCCAGCAGTTTCGATTACAATGAGCAGTTCTTC.

Turning to this clone: A junction boundary mismatches the germline segment, possibly from a read error. The chain is built from TRBV20-1 and TRBJ1-5; maybe TRBD1 (5 bases). Germline CDR1 reads DFQATT; CDR2 reads SNEGSKA (reference sequence). This CDR3 spans 16 amino acids. The CDR3 loop reads CSARDGDGYRNQSQHF. The CDR3 region has the DNA TGCAGTGCTAGGGATGGGGACGGTTATAGAAATCAGTCCCAGCATTTT.

This clone was counted ten times or more. This sequence joins TRBV5-1 and TRBJ1-2; weak D call: TRBD1 (6 bases). In germline, CDR1 is SGHRS, CDR2 YFSETQ. CDR3 size: 14 residues. V shed 7 bases and J shed 2 bases, with 15 bases lying between them. CDR3 protein: CASGRGVANYGYTF. The DNA of the CDR3 is TGCGCCAGCGGAAGGGGGGTGGCGAACTATGGCTACACCTTC.

The chain carries TRBV12-3 or TRBV12-4 and TRBJ2-7, with D tentatively TRBD1 (6 bases). The V and J ends lost 5 bases and 3 bases respectively, with 14 bases between them. The CDR3 covers 14 residues. The CDR3 nucleotides are TGTGCCAGCAGTCGAGGTGGACAGTTCTACGAGCAGTACTTC. As protein: CASSRGGQFYEQYF.

The sample holds many counts of this clone. The J gene is TRBJ1-2, the V gene TRBV2; D may be TRBD1 (5 bases). The germline V and J ends were trimmed by 6 bases and 2 bases, with 13 bases remaining between them. The V gene's germline CDR1 is SNHLY and CDR2 FYNNEI. This CDR3 is 14 amino acids long. CDR3 sequence: CASRLTDSNYGYTF. The CDR3 nucleotides read TGTGCCAGCAGACTGACAGATTCAAACTATGGCTACACCTTC.